The 13 T cell receptor beta chains given below trace back to one sample, sequenced in a study of CXCR3-negative and CXCR3-positive naive CD8 T cells. Each TRB cDNA library was prepared by 5' RACE (with UMI labels). TCRdb reprocessed the 5' RACE reads, with one entry per CDR3 protein and no DNA. This sample's table reports 100,000 to 150,000 distinct CDR3 sequences. The sequenced material came from naive CXCR3- CD8+ T cells from blood. Regarding subset: CD45RO-CCR7+CD27+CD95- naive CD8+ T cells lacking CXCR3 (TNR3-). All receptors come from a human donor in good health. Some clones in this sample may be carry-over from other donors' samples.

Here the CDR3 reads CASSLPRGANTEAFF. V gene TRBV7-8 combines with J gene TRBJ1-1; absent DNA, TCRdb's TRBD1 call cannot be checked. The germline V gene encodes CDR1 SGHVS and CDR2 FQNEAQ. The CDR3 has 15 amino acids.

V is TRBV19 and J is TRBJ2-1. Germline CDR1 and CDR2: LNHDA and SQIVND (reference sequence). This CDR3 spans 16 amino acids. The CDR3 here is CASSISLPSGYNEQFF.

The chain has TRBV7-9 and TRBJ2-3; no DNA is available, so the TRBD2 call from TCRdb remains unchecked. Germline V gene data show CDR1 as SEHNR and CDR2 as FQNEAQ (reference sequence). The CDR3 length is 13 residues. The CDR3 here is CASSPTAGDTQYF.

This chain links TRBV7-9 with TRBJ2-5; TCRdb's D call of TRBD2 is untestable without DNA. This CDR3 has 15 residues. Germline values: CDR1 SEHNR, CDR2 FQNEAQ (reference sequence). CDR3 sequence: CASEGLAGVGETQYF.

The V gene is TRBV29-1, the J gene TRBJ2-1. CDR1 SQVTM and CDR2 ANQGSEA come from the germline V gene. This CDR3 spans 12 amino acids. The CDR3 spells CSVDGLAIEQFF.

The chain recombines TRBV6-5 with TRBJ2-1; TCRdb returns TRBD2, unconfirmable since there is no DNA. The CDR3 contains 15 residues. The germline V gene has CDR1 MNHEY and CDR2 SVGAGI. CDR3 sequence: CASSRSAGGYSEQFF.

This sequence joins TRBV29-1 and TRBJ2-2. Germline V CDR1 and CDR2: SQVTM, ANQGSEA. This CDR3 is 14 amino acids long. The CDR3 loop reads CSVEVAANTGELFF.

This chain uses TRBV4-2 with TRBJ2-1; there is no DNA to check the TCRdb D call of TRBD1. Germline CDR1 LGHNA, CDR2 YNFKEQ. The CDR3 is made up of 12 amino acids. CDR3 protein: CASSLKGDEQFF.

The chain couples TRBV9 to TRBJ1-4; TCRdb picks TRBD1, but there is no DNA to check that call. Germline CDR1 and CDR2: SGDLS and YYNGEE. This CDR3 is built from 12 residues. The CDR3: CASSGDGEKLFF.

The CDR3 region is CASSYQGAVEAFF. The chain uses TRBV19 and TRBJ1-1; TCRdb proposes TRBD1, but this gene call is untestable without DNA. The CDR3 sequence is 13 residues long. Germline-derived CDR1 and CDR2 are LNHDA and SQIVND (reference sequence). The full variable domain, its missing parts supplied by reference TRBV19 and TRBJ1-1, is DGGITQSPKYLFRKEGQNVTLSCEQNLNHDAMYWYRQDPGQGLRLIYYSQIVNDFQKGDIAEGYSVSREKKESFPLTVTSAQKNPTAFYLCASSYQGAVEAFFGQGTRLTVV.

The J gene is TRBJ2-5, the V gene TRBV29-1; lacking DNA, the TRBD2 call made by TCRdb goes unchecked. Germline-derived CDR1 and CDR2 are SQVTM and ANQGSEA. The CDR3 has 14 residues. The CDR3 protein is CSVERLEAQETQYF.

The V and J genes are TRBV4-2 and TRBJ2-6; the TRBD2 assignment by TCRdb is unverifiable without DNA. The V gene's germline CDR1 is LGHNA and CDR2 YNFKEQ. The CDR3 contains 18 residues. CDR3 sequence reads: CASSQDPTASVGANVLTF.

The chain is built from TRBV10-3 and TRBJ2-3. The CDR3 spans 18 residues. Germline CDR1 reads ENHRY; CDR2 reads SYGVKD. The chain's CDR3 is CAISEGYASDPSTDTQYF.